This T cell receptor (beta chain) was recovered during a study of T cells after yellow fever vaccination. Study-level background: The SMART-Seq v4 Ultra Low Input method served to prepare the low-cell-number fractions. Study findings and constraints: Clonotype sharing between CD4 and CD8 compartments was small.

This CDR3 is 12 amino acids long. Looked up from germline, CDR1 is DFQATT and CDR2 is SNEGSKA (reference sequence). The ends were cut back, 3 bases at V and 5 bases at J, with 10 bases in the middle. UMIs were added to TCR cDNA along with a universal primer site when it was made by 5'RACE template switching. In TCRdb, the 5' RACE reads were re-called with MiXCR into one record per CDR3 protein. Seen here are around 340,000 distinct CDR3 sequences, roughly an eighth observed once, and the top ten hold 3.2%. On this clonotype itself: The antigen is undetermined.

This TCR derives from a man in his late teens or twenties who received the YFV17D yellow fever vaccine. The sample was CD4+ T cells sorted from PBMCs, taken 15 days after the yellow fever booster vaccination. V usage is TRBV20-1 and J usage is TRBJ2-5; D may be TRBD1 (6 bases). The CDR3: CSARGASETQYF. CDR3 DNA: TGCAGTGCTAGGGGGGCTTCGGAGACCCAGTACTTC.